The present entry profiles one TCR beta chain with its context. The sample comes from a study of naive and memory T cell subsets. Separate alpha and beta amplification began at the second PCR step. Two oligonucleotides, mixed equimolar, formed the beta constant-region primer covering TRBC1 and TRBC2. A 12-nucleotide UMI and the SP2 primer were added to the cDNA 3' end by oligonucleotide ligation. TCRdb re-derived calls from the UMI-ligation and nested PCR reads in MiXCR, one entry per CDR3 protein. This table has 140,000 to 150,000 distinct CDR3 sequences, 15% to 20% appearing once. Germline loops: CDR1 SGHTA, CDR2 FQGNSA. This CDR3 spans 15 amino acids. V lost 4 bases and J lost 4; bases outside the gene matches: 7.

The V call is TRBV7-2, the J call TRBJ2-3; 8 nucleotides match TRBD1. This receptor was obtained from a human donor in good health. Material for sequencing was naive CD4+ T cells from blood. This CDR3 is CASSSSGTGPDTQYF. The CDR3, as DNA: TGTGCCAGCAGCTCGTCCGGGACAGGCCCAGATACGCAGTATTTT.